The TCR beta chain described here comes from a study of cytomegalovirus exposure and HLA in healthy donors. Overall study context: For the approximately 360 genotyped donors, around 76% fell within the Caucasian-associated ancestry cluster.

For this clone: As yet, its antigen is unknown.

The CDR3 sequence is 16 residues long. The V gene end was trimmed by 0 bases and the J gene end by 3 bases; junction bases not matched to a gene: 7. CDR1 is MGHRA, CDR2 YSYEKL, per germline. The PCR contained 60 Vbeta and 13 Jbeta primers. Produced via immunoSEQ multiplex PCR; TCRdb's table is partial and in-frame only. The data hold about 170,000 clones, with approximately 70% observed a single time. Healthy bone marrow donors made up the donors. Study-wide results and caveats: Certain indistinguishable V segments, among them TRBV6-2 and TRBV6-3, were excluded. According to a later analysis, donors in an Asian-associated ancestry cluster reportedly had fewer N-insertions than the approximately 720-donor mean.

Sequencing was performed on PBMCs. This receptor was identified in a man aged 35 to 55 in good health and CMV-seropositive. The rearrangement uses TRBV4-1 and TRBJ2-7; 8 bases agree with TRBD2. The CDR3 sequence is CASSQEGVAGNYEQYF. Here the CDR3 DNA reads TGCGCCAGCAGCCAAGAGGGGGTAGCGGGGAACTACGAGCAGTACTTC.